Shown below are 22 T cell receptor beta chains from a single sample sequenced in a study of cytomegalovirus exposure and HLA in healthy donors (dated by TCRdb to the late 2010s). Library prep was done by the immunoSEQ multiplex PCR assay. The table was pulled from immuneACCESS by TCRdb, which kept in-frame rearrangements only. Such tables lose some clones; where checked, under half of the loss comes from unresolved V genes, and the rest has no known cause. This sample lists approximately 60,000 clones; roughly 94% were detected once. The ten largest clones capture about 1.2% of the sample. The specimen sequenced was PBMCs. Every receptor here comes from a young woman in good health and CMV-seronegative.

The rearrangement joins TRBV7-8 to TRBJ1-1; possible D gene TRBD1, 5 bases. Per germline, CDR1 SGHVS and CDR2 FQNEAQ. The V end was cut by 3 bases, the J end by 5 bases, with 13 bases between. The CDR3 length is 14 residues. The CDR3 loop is CASSFSGRETEAFF. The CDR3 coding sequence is TGTGCCAGCAGCTTCTCAGGGCGGGAAACTGAAGCTTTCTTT.

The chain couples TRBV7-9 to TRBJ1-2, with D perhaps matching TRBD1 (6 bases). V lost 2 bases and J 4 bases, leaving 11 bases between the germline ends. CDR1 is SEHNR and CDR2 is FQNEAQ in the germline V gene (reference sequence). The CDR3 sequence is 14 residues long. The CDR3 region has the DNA TGTGCCAGCAGCTTATATGACAGGATCTATGGCTACACCTTC. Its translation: CASSLYDRIYGYTF. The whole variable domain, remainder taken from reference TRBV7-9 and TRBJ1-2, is DTGVSQNPRHKITKRGQNVTFRCDPISEHNRLYWYRQTLGQGPEFLTYFQNEAQLEKSRLLSDRFSAERPKGSFSTLEIQRTEQGDSAMYLCASSLYDRIYGYTFGSGTRLTVV.

For the CDR3, the DNA is TGTGCCCGGAAGACAGGGGGCGGTGGCTACACCTTC. Translation gives CARKTGGGGYTF. The V and J genes are TRBV2 and TRBJ1-2, with 10 nucleotides matching TRBD1. Losses at the gene ends were 11 bases for V and 7 bases for J; bases not matched to a gene: 7. CDR3 length equals 12 residues. CDR1 and CDR2 (germline): SNHLY, FYNNEI.

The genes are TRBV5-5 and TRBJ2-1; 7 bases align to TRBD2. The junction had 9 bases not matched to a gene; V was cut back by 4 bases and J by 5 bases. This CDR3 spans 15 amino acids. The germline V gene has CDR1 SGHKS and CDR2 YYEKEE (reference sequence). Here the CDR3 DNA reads TGTGCCAGCAGCGCCGGACTAGGGATCGACAATGAGCAGTTCTTC. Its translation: CASSAGLGIDNEQFF.

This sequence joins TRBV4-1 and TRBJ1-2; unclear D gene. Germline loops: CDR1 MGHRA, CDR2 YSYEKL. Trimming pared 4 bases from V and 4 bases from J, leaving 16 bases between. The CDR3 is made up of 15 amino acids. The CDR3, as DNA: TGCGCCAGCAGCCCTCCCCCCGGAGAATCCTATGGCTACACCTTC. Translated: CASSPPPGESYGYTF.

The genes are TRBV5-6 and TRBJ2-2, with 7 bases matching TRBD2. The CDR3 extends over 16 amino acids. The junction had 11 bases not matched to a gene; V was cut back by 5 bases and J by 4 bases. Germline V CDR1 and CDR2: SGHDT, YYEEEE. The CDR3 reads CASRGRDPLGTGELFF. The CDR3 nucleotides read TGTGCCAGCAGGGGGAGGGACCCCCTTGGCACCGGGGAGCTGTTTTTT.

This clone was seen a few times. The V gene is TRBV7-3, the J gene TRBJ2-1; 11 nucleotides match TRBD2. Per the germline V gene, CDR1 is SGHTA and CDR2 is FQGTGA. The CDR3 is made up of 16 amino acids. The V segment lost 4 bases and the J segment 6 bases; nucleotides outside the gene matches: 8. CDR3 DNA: TGTGCCAGCAGCTCTTCCGGGACTAGCGGACGCAATGAGCAGTTCTTC. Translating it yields CASSSSGTSGRNEQFF.

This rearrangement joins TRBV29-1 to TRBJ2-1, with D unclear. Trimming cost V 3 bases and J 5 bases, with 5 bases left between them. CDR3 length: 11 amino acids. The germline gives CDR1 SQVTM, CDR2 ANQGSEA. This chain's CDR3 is CSVDNNNEQFF. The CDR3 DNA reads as TGCAGCGTTGATAACAACAATGAGCAGTTCTTC.

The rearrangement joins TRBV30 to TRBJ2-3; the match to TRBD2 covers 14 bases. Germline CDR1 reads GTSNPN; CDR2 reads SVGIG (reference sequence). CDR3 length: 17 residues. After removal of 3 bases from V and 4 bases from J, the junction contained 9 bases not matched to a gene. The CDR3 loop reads CAWSVTGTSGRADTQYF. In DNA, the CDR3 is TGTGCCTGGAGCGTTACTGGGACTAGCGGGAGAGCAGATACGCAGTATTTT.

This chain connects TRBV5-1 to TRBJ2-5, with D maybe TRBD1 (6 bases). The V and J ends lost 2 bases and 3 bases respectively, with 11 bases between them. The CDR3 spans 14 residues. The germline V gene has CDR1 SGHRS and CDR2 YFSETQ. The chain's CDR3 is CASSLGDTEETQYF. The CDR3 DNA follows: TGCGCCAGCAGCTTAGGGGACACAGAAGAGACCCAGTACTTC.

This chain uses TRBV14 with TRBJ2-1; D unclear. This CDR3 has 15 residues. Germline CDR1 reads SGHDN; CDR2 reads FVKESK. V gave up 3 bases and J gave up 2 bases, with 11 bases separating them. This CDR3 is CASSQRSSPYNEQFF. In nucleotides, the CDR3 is TGTGCCAGCAGCCAGCGTTCCTCCCCCTACAATGAGCAGTTCTTC.

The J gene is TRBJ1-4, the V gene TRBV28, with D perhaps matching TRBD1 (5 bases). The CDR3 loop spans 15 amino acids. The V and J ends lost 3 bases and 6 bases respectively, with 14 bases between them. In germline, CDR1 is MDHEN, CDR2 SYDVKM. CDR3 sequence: CASSFDGRGDEKLFF. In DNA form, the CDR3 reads TGTGCCAGCAGTTTCGACGGGAGAGGGGATGAAAAACTGTTTTTT.

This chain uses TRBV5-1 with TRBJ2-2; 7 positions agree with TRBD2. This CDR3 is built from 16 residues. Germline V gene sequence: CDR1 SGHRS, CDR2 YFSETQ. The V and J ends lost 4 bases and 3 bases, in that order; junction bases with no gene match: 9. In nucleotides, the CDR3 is TGCGCCAGCAGCAGAGGAGCGGGGTGGGACACCGGGGAGCTGTTTTTT. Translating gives CASSRGAGWDTGELFF. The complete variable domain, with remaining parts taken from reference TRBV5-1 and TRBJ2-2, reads KAGVTQTPRYLIKTRGQQVTLSCSPISGHRSVSWYQQTPGQGLQFLFEYFSETQRNKGNFPGRFSGRQFSNSRSEMNVSTLELGDSALYLCASSRGAGWDTGELFFGEGSRLTVL.

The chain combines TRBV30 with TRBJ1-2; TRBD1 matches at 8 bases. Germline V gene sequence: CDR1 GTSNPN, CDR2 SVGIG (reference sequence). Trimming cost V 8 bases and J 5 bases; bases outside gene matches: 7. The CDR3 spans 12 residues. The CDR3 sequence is CAVNRGIYGYTF. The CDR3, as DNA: TGTGCCGTTAACAGGGGGATATATGGCTACACCTTC.

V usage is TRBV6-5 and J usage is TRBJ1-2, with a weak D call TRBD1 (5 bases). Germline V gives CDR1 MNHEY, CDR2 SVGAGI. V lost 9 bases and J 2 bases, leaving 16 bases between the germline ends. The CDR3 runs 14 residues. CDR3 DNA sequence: TGTGCCAGTCGACAGCTGGAGGGGAACTATGGCTACACCTTC. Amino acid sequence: CASRQLEGNYGYTF.

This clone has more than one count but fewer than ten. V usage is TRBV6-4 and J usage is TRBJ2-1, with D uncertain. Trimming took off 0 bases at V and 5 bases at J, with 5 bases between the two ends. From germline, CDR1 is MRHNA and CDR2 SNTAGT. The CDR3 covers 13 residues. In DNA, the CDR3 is TGTGCCAGCAGTGACTCGAGCCACAATGAGCAGTTCTTC. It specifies CASSDSSHNEQFF.

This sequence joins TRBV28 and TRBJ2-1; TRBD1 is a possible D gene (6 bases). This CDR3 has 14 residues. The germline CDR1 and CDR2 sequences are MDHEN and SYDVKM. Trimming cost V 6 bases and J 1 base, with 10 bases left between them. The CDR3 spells CASSLTGSYNEQFF. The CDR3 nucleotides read TGTGCCAGCAGCCTCACAGGGTCCTACAATGAGCAGTTCTTC.

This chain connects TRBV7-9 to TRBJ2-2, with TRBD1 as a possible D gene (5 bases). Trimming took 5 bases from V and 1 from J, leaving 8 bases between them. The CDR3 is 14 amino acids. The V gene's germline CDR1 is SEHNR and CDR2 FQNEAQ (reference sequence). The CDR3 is CASSLTENTGELFF. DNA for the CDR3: TGTGCCAGCAGCCTGACAGAGAACACCGGGGAGCTGTTTTTT.

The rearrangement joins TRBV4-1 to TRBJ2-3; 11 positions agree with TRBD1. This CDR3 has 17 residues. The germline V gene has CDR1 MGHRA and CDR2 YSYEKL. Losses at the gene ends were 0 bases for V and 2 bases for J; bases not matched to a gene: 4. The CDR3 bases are TGCGCCAGCAGCCAAGATGGACAGGGGGCCGCCACAGATACGCAGTATTTT. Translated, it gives CASSQDGQGAATDTQYF.

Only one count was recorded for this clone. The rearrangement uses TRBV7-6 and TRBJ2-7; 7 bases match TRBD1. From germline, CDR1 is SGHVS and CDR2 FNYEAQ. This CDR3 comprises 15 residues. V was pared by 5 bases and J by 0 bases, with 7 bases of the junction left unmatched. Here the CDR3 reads CASSPGRGHSYEQYF. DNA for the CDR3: TGTGCCAGCAGCCCCGGAAGGGGGCACTCCTACGAGCAGTACTTC.

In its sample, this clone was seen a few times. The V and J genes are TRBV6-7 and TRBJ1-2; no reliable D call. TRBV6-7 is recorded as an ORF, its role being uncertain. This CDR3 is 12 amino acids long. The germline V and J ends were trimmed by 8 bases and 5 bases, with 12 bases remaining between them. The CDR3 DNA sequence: TGTGCCAGCCTCGGACGGAGGTATGGCTACACCTTC. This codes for CASLGRRYGYTF.

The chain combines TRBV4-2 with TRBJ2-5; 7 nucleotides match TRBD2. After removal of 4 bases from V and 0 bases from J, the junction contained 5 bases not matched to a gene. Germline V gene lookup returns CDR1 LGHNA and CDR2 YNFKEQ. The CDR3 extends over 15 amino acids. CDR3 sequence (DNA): TGTGCCAGCAGCCCCCAGGCGGGAGACCAAGAGACCCAGTACTTC. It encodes CASSPQAGDQETQYF.